The present T cell receptor (beta chain) was sequenced within a study of cytomegalovirus exposure and HLA in healthy donors. Per germline, CDR1 MNHEY and CDR2 SMNVEV (reference sequence). The CDR3 is 19 residues long. Losses at the gene ends were 5 bases for V and 3 bases for J; bases not matched to a gene: 18. The PCR was carried out with 60 Vbeta primers and 13 Jbeta primers. Profiled with immunoSEQ multiplex PCR; TCRdb holds only in-frame clones, not every one. The sample shows about 210,000 clones, over 75% of them seen only once. A note on this clone: Its antigen is undetermined.

Study-level results: DRB1 showed the most TCR associations and HLA-C the fewest in a later analysis, as rates varied by HLA locus. Later analysis identified a missense DCLRE1C variant that was linked to TCR beta V- and J-gene trimming. When the data were analyzed later, several of the most significant clusters appeared to be linked to common viral pathogens. In a later analysis, 16,951 TCR beta sequences were associated with HLA alleles at 0.05 false discovery rate.

This TCR was sampled from a male donor in good health and CMV-seronegative. V gene TRBV27 combines with J gene TRBJ2-3; TRBD2 matches at 9 bases. The sequenced sample consisted of PBMCs. CDR3 DNA sequence: TGTGCCAGCAGTCCGATATCCCTCGGGTGGCGGGGGGGTACAGATACGCAGTATTTT. Protein product: CASSPISLGWRGGTDTQYF.